Presented here are 10 T cell receptor beta chains from one specimen sequenced in a study of CD8 T cells in Susac syndrome. An input of roughly 0.5 to 1 ug of RNA was subjected to reverse transcription using random hexamers. Using its own MiXCR run on the immunoSEQ multiplex PCR reads, TCRdb lists one record per CDR3 protein. The sample has approximately 130,000 distinct CDR3 sequences, roughly 94% seen once; the top ten hold just over 0.095%. The sequenced sample was CD4+ T cells from PBMCs. Every receptor here comes from a human donor in good health.

CDR3 sequence (DNA): TGTGCCAGCAGGGAAAACCCTGGGGGCAATCAGCCCCAGCATTTT. Amino acid sequence: CASRENPGGNQPQHF. This chain connects TRBV2 to TRBJ1-5, with unresolved D. Germline V gives CDR1 SNHLY, CDR2 FYNNEI. The length of the CDR3 is 15 residues. Trimming left V 6 bases short and J 2 bases short, with 14 bases between.

The genes are TRBV29-1 and TRBJ2-1, with a weak D call TRBD2 (6 bases). CDR1 and CDR2 (germline): SQVTM, ANQGSEA. V gave up 4 bases and J gave up 1 base, with 11 bases separating them. This CDR3 comprises 14 residues. CDR3 nucleotides: TGCAGCGTTGCGTTACTAGCATCCTACAATGAGCAGTTCTTC. Amino acid sequence: CSVALLASYNEQFF.

The chain has TRBV7-2 and TRBJ2-6, with unresolved D. The V gene's germline CDR1 is SGHTA and CDR2 FQGNSA. The length of the CDR3 is 17 residues. Trimming took 5 bases from V and 0 from J, leaving 14 bases between them. For the CDR3, the DNA is TGTGCCAGCAGCGTAGACGCCACCCGCTCTGGGGCCAACGTCCTGACTTTC. Translation: CASSVDATRSGANVLTF.

This chain uses TRBV3-1 with TRBJ2-1; 15 bases agree with TRBD2. V lost 4 bases, J lost 9 bases, and 7 bases stayed unmatched. The CDR3 totals 16 residues. CDR1 and CDR2 (germline): LGHDT, YNNKEL (reference sequence). The CDR3: CASSLWTSGRALEQFF. In nucleotides, the CDR3 is TGTGCCAGCAGCCTGTGGACTAGCGGGAGGGCCCTTGAGCAGTTCTTC.

This chain joins TRBV29-1 and TRBJ2-2; TRBD2 agrees at 7 bases. Germline trimming cut 7 bases from V and 4 bases from J; bases unmatched to any gene: 9. In germline, CDR1 is SQVTM, CDR2 ANQGSEA. The CDR3 sequence is 14 residues long. The CDR3 loop reads CSARPGGSTGELFF. The DNA of the CDR3 is TGCAGCGCCCGGCCGGGGGGTAGCACCGGGGAGCTGTTTTTT.

The chain is built from TRBV6-6 and TRBJ1-2, with unresolved D. The CDR3 consists of 13 residues. Germline CDR1 is MNHNY and CDR2 is SVGAGI (reference sequence). V lost 2 bases, J lost 3 bases, and 7 bases lay in between. The CDR3: CASSYDGDYGYTF. CDR3 in DNA: TGTGCCAGCAGTTACGACGGAGACTATGGCTACACCTTC.

The V and J genes are TRBV7-2 and TRBJ2-7; D may be TRBD2 (5 bases). This CDR3 is 14 amino acids long. Germline-derived CDR1 and CDR2 are SGHTA and FQGNSA. V gave up 5 bases and J gave up 3 bases, with 14 bases separating them. The CDR3 here is CASSPVGKLYEQYF. The CDR3 bases are TGTGCCAGCAGCCCCGTCGGGAAACTCTACGAGCAGTACTTC.

The chain employs TRBV6-4 and TRBJ2-1; TRBD1 agrees at 11 bases. Per the germline V gene, CDR1 is MRHNA and CDR2 is SNTAGT. This CDR3 comprises 16 residues. V shed 4 bases and J 7 bases; nucleotides not matched to a gene: 9. The CDR3 sequence: CASSVYRDRGGNEQFF. CDR3 in DNA: TGTGCCAGCAGTGTCTACCGGGACAGGGGGGGAAATGAGCAGTTCTTC.

V is TRBV9 and J is TRBJ2-2; a weak D match, TRBD2 (5 bases). V lost 0 bases and J lost 5, with 23 bases in between. The CDR3 covers 19 residues. From germline, CDR1 is SGDLS and CDR2 YYNGEE. CDR3 sequence: CASSVDPRLGAVGTGELFF. The CDR3 DNA reads as TGTGCCAGCAGCGTAGATCCCCGATTGGGAGCGGTAGGGACCGGGGAGCTGTTTTTT.

The chain employs TRBV30 and TRBJ2-3; D is uncertain. V was cut by 2 bases and J by 8 bases, with 14 bases left in between. Germline V gives CDR1 GTSNPN, CDR2 SVGIG (reference sequence). The CDR3 totals 13 residues. The CDR3 DNA follows: TGTGCCTGGAGTCCGAGTTTTTCCCGTACGCAGTATTTT. The encoded protein is CAWSPSFSRTQYF. Using reference TRBV30 and TRBJ2-3 for the parts outside the CDR3, the full variable domain is SQTIHQWPATLVQPVGSPLSLECTVEGTSNPNLYWYRQAAGRGLQLLFYSVGIGQISSEVPQNLSASRPQDRQFILSSKKLLLSDSGFYLCAWSPSFSRTQYFGPGTRLTVL.